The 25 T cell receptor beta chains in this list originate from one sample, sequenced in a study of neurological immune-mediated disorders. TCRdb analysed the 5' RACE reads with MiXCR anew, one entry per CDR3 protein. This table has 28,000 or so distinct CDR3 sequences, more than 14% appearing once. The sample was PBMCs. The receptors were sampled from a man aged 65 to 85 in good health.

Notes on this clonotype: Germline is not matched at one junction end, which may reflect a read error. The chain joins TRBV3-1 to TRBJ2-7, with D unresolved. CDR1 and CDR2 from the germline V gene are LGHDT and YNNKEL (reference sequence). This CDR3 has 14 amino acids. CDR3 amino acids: CASSQDHTSSEQYF. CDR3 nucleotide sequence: TGTGCTAGCAGCCAAGATCATACTTCCAGCGAGCAGTACTTC.

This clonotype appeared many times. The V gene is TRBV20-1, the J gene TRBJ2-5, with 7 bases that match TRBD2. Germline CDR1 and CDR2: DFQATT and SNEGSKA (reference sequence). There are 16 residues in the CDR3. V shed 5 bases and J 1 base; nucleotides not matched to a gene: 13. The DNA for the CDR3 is TGCAGTGCTGACCTCGGACGGGGGGACTTCCAAGAGACCCAGTACTTC. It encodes CSADLGRGDFQETQYF.

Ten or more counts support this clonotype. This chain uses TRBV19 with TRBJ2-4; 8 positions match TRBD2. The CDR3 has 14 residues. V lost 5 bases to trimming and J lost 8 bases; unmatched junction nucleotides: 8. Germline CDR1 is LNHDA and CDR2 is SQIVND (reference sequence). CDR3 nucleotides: TGTGCCAGTAGTCCTCGGACTAGCTGGGACATTCAGTACTTC. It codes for CASSPRTSWDIQYF.

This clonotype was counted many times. The CDR3 protein is CASSLPPGRETQYF. For the CDR3, the DNA is TGTGCCAGCAGTTTACCGCCCGGGAGGGAGACCCAGTACTTC. The V and J genes are TRBV28 and TRBJ2-5, with 7 bases aligning to TRBD2. The CDR3 loop spans 14 amino acids. In germline, CDR1 is MDHEN, CDR2 SYDVKM. V was clipped by 2 bases and J by 5 bases; unmatched bases: 5.

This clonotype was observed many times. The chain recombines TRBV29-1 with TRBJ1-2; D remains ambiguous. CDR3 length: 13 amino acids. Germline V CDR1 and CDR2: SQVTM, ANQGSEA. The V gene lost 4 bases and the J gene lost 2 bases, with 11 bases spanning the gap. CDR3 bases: TGCAGCGTTGCGGTCGATTGGAACTATGGCTACACCTTC. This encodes CSVAVDWNYGYTF.

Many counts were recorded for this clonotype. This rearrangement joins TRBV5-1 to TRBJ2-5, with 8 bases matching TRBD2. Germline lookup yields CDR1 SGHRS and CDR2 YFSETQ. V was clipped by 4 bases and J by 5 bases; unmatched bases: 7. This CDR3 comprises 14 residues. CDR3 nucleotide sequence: TGCGCCAGCAGCGCGGGGGGCTTCGGCGAGACCCAGTACTTC. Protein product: CASSAGGFGETQYF.

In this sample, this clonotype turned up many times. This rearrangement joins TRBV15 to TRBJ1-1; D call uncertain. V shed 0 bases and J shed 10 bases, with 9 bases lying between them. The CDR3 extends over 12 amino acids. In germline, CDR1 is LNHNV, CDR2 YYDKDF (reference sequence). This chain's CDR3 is CATSRDTGLAFF. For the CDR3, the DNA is TGTGCCACCAGCAGAGATACCGGTTTAGCTTTCTTT.

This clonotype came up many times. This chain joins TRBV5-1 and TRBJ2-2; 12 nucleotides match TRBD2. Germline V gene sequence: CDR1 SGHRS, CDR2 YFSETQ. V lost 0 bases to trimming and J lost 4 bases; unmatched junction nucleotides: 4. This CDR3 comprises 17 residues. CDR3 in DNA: TGCGCCAGCAGCTTGGAACTAGCGGGGGGAAGCACCGGGGAGCTGTTTTTT. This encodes CASSLELAGGSTGELFF.

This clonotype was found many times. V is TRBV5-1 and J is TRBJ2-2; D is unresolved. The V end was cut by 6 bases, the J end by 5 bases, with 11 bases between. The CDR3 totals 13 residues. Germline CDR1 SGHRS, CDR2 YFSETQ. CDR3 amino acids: CASNLEGTGELFF. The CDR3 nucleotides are TGCGCCAGCAACCTGGAAGGGACCGGGGAGCTGTTTTTT.

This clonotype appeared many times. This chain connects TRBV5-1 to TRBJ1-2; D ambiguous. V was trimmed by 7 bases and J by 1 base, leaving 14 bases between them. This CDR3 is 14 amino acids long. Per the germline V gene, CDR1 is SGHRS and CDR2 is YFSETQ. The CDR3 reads CASSTRADNYGYTF. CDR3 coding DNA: TGCGCCAGCTCCACCAGAGCAGATAACTATGGCTACACCTTC.

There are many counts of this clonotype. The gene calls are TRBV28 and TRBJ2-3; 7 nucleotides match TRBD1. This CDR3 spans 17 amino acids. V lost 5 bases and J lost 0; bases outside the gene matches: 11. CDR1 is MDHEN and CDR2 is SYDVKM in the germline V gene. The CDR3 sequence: CASSALQGPLSTDTQYF. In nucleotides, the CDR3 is TGTGCCAGCAGTGCCTTACAGGGGCCACTTAGCACAGATACGCAGTATTTT.

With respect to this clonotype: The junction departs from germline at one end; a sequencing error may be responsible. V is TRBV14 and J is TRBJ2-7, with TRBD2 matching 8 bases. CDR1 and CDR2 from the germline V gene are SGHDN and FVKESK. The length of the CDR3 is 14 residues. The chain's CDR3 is CTSRPTGGTYEQYF. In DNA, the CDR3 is TGTACCAGCAGACCTACGGGGGGGACCTACGAGCAGTACTTC.

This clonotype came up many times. CDR3: CASSKAICSHSYNEQFF. Written as DNA, the CDR3 is TGTGCCAGCAGCAAAGCCATTTGCTCACACTCCTACAATGAGCAGTTCTTC. V gene TRBV21-1 combines with J gene TRBJ2-1. TRBV21-1 is reported as a pseudogene. The CDR3 is 17 amino acids.

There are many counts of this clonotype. The CDR3 sequence: CASSQDRARGYTF. Written as DNA, the CDR3 is TGTGCCAGCAGCCAGGACAGGGCGCGGGGCTACACCTTC. The chain recombines TRBV5-4 with TRBJ1-2; 8 bases match TRBD1. The V gene end was trimmed by 4 bases and the J gene end by 8 bases; junction bases not matched to a gene: 7. The CDR3 runs 13 residues. The germline V gene encodes CDR1 SGHNT and CDR2 YYREEE (reference sequence).

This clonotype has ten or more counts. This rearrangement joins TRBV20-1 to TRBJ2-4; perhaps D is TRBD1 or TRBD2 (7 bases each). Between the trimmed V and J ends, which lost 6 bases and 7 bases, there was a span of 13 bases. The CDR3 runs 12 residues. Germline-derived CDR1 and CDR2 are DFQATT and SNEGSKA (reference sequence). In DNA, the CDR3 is TGCAGTGCCAGGGGGGGCTTGAACATTCAGTACTTC. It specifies CSARGGLNIQYF.

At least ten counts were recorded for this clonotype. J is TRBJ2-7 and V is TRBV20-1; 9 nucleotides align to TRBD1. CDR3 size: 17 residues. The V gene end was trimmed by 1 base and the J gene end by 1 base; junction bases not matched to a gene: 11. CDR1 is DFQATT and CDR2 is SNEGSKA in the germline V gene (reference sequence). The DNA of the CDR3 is TGCAGTGCTAGAGCTTCGAACACGGGACAGGGATCCTACGAGCAGTACTTC. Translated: CSARASNTGQGSYEQYF.

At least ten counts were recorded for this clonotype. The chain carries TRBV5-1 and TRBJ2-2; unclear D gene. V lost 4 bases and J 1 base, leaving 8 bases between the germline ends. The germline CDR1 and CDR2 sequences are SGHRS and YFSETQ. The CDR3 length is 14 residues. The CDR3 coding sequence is TGCGCCAGCAGCCCGGACGGGAACACCGGGGAGCTGTTTTTT. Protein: CASSPDGNTGELFF.

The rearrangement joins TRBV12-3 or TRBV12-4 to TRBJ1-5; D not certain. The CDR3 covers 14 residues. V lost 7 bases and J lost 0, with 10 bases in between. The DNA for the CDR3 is TGTGCCAGCAAAAGAGGGCCTAGCAATCAGCCCCAGCATTTT. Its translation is CASKRGPSNQPQHF.

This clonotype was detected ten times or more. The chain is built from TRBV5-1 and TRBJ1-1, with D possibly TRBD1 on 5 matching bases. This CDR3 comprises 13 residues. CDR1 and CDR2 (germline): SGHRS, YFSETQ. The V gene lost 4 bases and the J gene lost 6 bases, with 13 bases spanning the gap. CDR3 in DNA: TGCGCCAGCAGCACGGGACCTGGTGCTGAAGCTTTCTTT. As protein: CASSTGPGAEAFF.

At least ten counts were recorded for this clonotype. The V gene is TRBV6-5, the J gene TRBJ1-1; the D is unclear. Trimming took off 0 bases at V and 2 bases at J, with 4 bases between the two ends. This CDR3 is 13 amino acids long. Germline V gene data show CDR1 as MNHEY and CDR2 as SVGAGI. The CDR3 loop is CASSYSDNTEAFF. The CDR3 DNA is TGTGCCAGCAGTTACTCCGATAACACTGAAGCTTTCTTT.

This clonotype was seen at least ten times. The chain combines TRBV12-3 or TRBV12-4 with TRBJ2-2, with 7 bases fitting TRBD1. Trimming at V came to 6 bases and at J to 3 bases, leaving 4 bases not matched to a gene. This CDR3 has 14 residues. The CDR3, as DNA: TGTGCCAGCAGCCTCACAGGGGACACCGGGGAGCTGTTTTTT. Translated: CASSLTGDTGELFF.

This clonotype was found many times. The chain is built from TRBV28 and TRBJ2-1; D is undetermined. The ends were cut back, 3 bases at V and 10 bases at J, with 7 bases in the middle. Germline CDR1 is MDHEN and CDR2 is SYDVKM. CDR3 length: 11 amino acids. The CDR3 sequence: CASSLAWEQFF. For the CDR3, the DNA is TGTGCCAGCAGTTTGGCTTGGGAGCAGTTCTTC. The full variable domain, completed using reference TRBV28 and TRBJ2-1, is DVKVTQSSRYLVKRTGEKVFLECVQDMDHENMFWYRQDPGLGLRLIYFSYDVKMKEKGDIPEGYSVSREKKERFSLILESASTNQTSMYLCASSLAWEQFFGPGTRLTVL.

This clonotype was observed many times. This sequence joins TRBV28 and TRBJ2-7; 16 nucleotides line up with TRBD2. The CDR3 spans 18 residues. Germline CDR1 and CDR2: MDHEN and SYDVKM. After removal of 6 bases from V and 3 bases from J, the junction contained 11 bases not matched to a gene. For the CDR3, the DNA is TGTGCCAGCAGATCCCCGGGACTAGCGGGGGGGATTTTCTACGAGCAGTACTTC. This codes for CASRSPGLAGGIFYEQYF.

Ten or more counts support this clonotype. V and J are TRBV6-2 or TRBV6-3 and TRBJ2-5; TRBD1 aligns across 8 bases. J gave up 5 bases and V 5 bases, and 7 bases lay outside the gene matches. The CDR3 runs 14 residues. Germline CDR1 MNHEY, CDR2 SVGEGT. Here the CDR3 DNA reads TGTGCCAGCAGTCGACGGACAGGGTTCGAGACCCAGTACTTC. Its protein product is CASSRRTGFETQYF.

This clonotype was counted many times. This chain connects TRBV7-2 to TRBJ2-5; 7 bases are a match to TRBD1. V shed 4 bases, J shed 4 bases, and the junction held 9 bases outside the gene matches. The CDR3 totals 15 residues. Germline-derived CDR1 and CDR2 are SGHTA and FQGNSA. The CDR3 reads CASSSTGWFGETQYF. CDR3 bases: TGTGCCAGCAGCTCGACAGGGTGGTTTGGAGAGACCCAGTACTTC.